A selection of T cell receptor beta chains follows, all from one sample in a study of early T cells in non-severe SARS-CoV-2 infection. TCRdb itself ran the 5' RACE reads through MiXCR, one entry per CDR3 protein. Here the sample spans about 60,000 distinct CDR3 sequences, over 9.5% being singletons. Material: whole blood. The receptors were sampled from an adult who was a healthcare worker with PCR-confirmed SARS-CoV-2 infection or an uninfected control (not recorded which). CDR3s include the opening cysteine and the closing phenylalanine or tryptophan. Fields, in order: clone size, J gene, V gene, D gene, CDR3 protein, CDR3 DNA. A D gene is named only where the DNA matches it firmly. A row's size may be missing; if present it is once, few, many or a size class.

size: few
J: TRBJ2-3
V: TRBV12-3/TRBV12-4
D: .
CDR3: CASSSNADRITDTQYF
DNA: TGTGCCAGCAGTTCCAACGCCGACAGAATCACAGATACGCAGTATTTT

size: many
J: TRBJ1-1
V: TRBV4-1
D: .
CDR3: CASSQVQLGNTEAFF
DNA: TGCGCCAGCAGCCAAGTCCAGCTCGGGAACACTGAAGCTTTCTTT

size: many
J: TRBJ2-7
V: TRBV4-1
D: .
CDR3: CASSQTEVLHEQYF
DNA: TGCGCCAGCAGCCAAACAGAGGTACTCCACGAGCAGTACTTC

size: many
J: TRBJ2-3
V: TRBV20-1
D: .
CDR3: CSAQPRGGYATDTQYF
DNA: TGCAGTGCTCAACCGAGGGGGGGGTACGCCACAGATACGCAGTATTTT

size: .
J: TRBJ2-1
V: TRBV2
D: TRBD1
CDR3: CASRSRGDRGGGEQFF
DNA: TGTGCCAGCAGATCACGAGGAGACAGGGGTGGTGGTGAGCAGTTCTTC

size: .
J: TRBJ1-3
V: TRBV25-1
D: TRBD1
CDR3: CASSGPWDRGNTIYF
DNA: TGTGCCAGCAGTGGCCCTTGGGACAGGGGAAACACCATATATTTT

size: .
J: TRBJ2-1
V: TRBV28
D: TRBD2
CDR3: CASSTLGGQSSYNEQFF
DNA: TGTGCCAGCAGTACCCTGGGAGGGCAGAGCTCCTACAATGAGCAGTTCTTC

size: .
J: TRBJ2-3
V: TRBV5-1
D: .
CDR3: CASSLKTRGTDTQYF
DNA: TGCGCCAGCAGCTTGAAGACCAGGGGTACAGATACGCAGTATTTT

size: .
J: TRBJ1-1
V: TRBV29-1
D: .
CDR3: CSAGLGDTEAFF
DNA: TGCAGCGCAGGCTTGGGGGACACTGAAGCTTTCTTT

size: many
J: TRBJ2-7
V: TRBV30
D: .
CDR3: CAWSRAVFTHEQYF
DNA: TGTGCCTGGTCTAGGGCAGTCTTTACCCACGAGCAGTACTTC